A selection of T cell receptor beta chains follows, all from one sample in a study of human T cells and chemical hapten exposure. TCRdb independently ran MiXCR on the RACE reads; one entry per CDR3 protein. The data hold under 100,000 distinct CDR3 sequences, with more than 9.5% observed a single time. Specimen: whole blood, collected in connection with sensitization to the hapten diphenylcyclopropenone (DPC). These receptors were taken from a woman between 40 and 55 years old with alopecia areata. Some clones in this sample may be carry-over from other donors' samples. The conserved cysteine and the conserved F or W are not part of the CDR3 here. Fields, in order: V gene, J gene, CDR3 protein.

>TRBV11-2|TRBJ2-1
ASSAGLGSRSVQF
>TRBV25-1|TRBJ1-5
ASSARGAPNQPQH
>TRBV7-9|TRBJ1-1
ASSFAGPLVEAF
>TRBV28|TRBJ1-2
ASSSRLGYT
>TRBV10-3|TRBJ2-7
AISDVLGQNTYEQY
>TRBV6-2/TRBV6-3|TRBJ1-5
ASSYDQGNQPQH
>TRBV29-1|TRBJ2-3
SIKGAAGDTQY
>TRBV14|TRBJ2-1
ASSRGAGVPEQF
>TRBV6-2/TRBV6-3|TRBJ2-4
ASSYSGVGKNIQY
>TRBV18|TRBJ1-5
ASSPTGDSNQPQH
>TRBV30|TRBJ2-4
AWSRQISEPQY
>TRBV5-5|TRBJ1-5
ASSSDRGRQPQH
>TRBV27|TRBJ1-1
ASSFLGYTEAF
>TRBV7-2|TRBJ2-6
ASSLGGANVLT
>TRBV12-3/TRBV12-4|TRBJ2-5
ASSLRQGVQETQY
>TRBV12-3/TRBV12-4|TRBJ1-1
ASSLAGGRKAF
>TRBV6-5|TRBJ2-1
ASSSTGVMDNEQF
>TRBV29-1|TRBJ2-1
SVGRADHYNEQF
>TRBV6-2/TRBV6-3|TRBJ1-1
ASSYAGRVEAF
>TRBV29-1|TRBJ2-1
SVGVSGRSDEQF
>TRBV4-2|TRBJ1-2
ASSPKGALDGYT
>TRBV10-3|TRBJ2-2
AISRGLGDTGELF
>TRBV4-2|TRBJ2-3
ASSQEEGATDTQY
>TRBV30|TRBJ2-7
AWKGPYEQY
>TRBV7-6|TRBJ2-3
ASSLIGSGSGTQY
>TRBV11-2|TRBJ1-4
ASSRGTGAAIEKLF
>TRBV7-2|TRBJ2-2
ASSLQHQITGELF
>TRBV5-1|TRBJ1-4
ASSSYGGDEKLF
>TRBV5-3|TRBJ2-3
ARSLVVTSTDTQY
>TRBV7-2|TRBJ1-1
ASSSRGGWAEAF
>TRBV18|TRBJ2-3
ASSPSGTSTDTQY
>TRBV7-2|TRBJ1-2
ASSLPGGQGRGYT
>TRBV11-2|TRBJ2-2
ASSSQGLAAYTGELF
>TRBV7-3|TRBJ2-2
ASSLFSRVNTGELF
>TRBV6-2/TRBV6-3|TRBJ2-1
ASSVTGEGYNEQF
>TRBV5-6|TRBJ2-5
ASSLVAGGEKTQY
>TRBV4-1|TRBJ2-1
ASSQRSSGRNNEQF
>TRBV18|TRBJ1-2
ASSPSQGASGYT
>TRBV9|TRBJ1-2
ASSPRRAGDGYT
>TRBV2|TRBJ1-5
ASSERQFYQPQH
>TRBV20-1|TRBJ1-5
SASTLGGFDQPQH
>TRBV30|TRBJ2-5
AWSGEVLQETQY
>TRBV7-2|TRBJ2-1
ASSLQPGQSYNEQF
>TRBV29-1|TRBJ1-2
SVGDRTREGYT
>TRBV7-2|TRBJ1-1
ASSLRRESTEAF
>TRBV20-1|TRBJ1-3
SARGTIGNTIY
>TRBV7-9|TRBJ2-1
ASNGNNEQF